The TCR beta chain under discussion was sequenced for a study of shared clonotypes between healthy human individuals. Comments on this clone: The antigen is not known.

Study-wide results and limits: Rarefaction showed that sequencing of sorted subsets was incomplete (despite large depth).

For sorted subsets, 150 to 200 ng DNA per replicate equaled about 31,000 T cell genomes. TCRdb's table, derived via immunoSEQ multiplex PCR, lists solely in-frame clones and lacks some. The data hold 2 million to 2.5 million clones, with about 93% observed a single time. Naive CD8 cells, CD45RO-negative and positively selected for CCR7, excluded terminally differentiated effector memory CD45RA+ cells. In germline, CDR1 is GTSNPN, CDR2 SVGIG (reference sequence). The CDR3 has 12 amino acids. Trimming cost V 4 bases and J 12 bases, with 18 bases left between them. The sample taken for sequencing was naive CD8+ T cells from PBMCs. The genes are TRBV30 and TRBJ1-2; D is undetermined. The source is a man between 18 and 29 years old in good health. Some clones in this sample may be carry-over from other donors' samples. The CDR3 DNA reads TGTGCCTGGACCCCACCCCGGGATCGGAACACCTTC. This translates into CAWTPPRDRNTF.